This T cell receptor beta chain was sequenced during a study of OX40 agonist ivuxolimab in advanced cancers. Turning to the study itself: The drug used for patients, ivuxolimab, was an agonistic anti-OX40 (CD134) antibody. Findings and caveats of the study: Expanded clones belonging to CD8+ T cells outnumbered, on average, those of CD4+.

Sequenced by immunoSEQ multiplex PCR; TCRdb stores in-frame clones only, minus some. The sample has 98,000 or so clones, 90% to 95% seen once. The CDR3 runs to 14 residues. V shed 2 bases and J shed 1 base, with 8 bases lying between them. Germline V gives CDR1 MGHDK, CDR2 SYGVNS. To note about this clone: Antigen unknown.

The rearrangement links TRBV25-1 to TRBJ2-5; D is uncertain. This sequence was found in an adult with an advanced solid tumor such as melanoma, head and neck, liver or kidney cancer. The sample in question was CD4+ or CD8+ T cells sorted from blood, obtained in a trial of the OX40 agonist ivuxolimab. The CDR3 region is CASSESQIQETQYF. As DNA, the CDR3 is TGTGCCAGCAGTGAAAGTCAAATCCAAGAGACCCAGTACTTC.